This T cell receptor (beta chain) was documented in a study of cytomegalovirus exposure and HLA in healthy donors. General study findings and limits: TCR beta sequences reportedly predicted most subjects' HLA-A and HLA-B alleles accurately. Later analysis showed most CMV-associated TCR beta chains appearing HLA-restricted.

The primer mix had 60 Vbeta and 13 Jbeta primers. TCRdb keeps only in-frame clones here, not all; method: immunoSEQ multiplex PCR. The top ten hold 2% to 2.5% of the sample, which has about 130,000 clones, approximately 80% seen once. About this clone: Its antigen is unidentified.

Germline CDR1 ENHRY, CDR2 SYGVKD. The CDR3 extends over 15 amino acids. J gave up 6 bases and V 6 bases, and 11 bases lay outside the gene matches. The chain joins TRBV10-3 to TRBJ2-7; 10 positions match TRBD2. The specimen sequenced was PBMCs. This clonotype was obtained from a man aged 25-45 years in good health and CMV-seronegative. The CDR3 region is CAIRRRVAGGGEQYF. CDR3 nucleotide sequence: TGTGCCATCAGACGAAGGGTAGCGGGAGGTGGCGAGCAGTACTTC.